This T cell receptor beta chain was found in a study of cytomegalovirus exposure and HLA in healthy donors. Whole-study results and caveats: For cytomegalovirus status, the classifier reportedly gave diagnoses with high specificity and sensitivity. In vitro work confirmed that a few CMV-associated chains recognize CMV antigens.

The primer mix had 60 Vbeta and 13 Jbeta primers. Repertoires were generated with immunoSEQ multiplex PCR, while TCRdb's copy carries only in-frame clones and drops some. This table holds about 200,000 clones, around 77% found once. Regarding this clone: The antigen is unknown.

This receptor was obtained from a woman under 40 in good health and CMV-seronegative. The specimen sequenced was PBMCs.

In nucleotides, the CDR3 is TGTGCCAGCAGTTGGGACAGTAATGAAAAACTGTTTTTT. This encodes CASSWDSNEKLFF. The chain carries TRBV6-5 and TRBJ1-4; 7 bases fit TRBD1. V was pared by 4 bases and J by 4 bases, with 0 bases of the junction left unmatched. CDR1 and CDR2 from the germline V gene are MNHEY and SVGAGI. The CDR3 totals 13 residues.